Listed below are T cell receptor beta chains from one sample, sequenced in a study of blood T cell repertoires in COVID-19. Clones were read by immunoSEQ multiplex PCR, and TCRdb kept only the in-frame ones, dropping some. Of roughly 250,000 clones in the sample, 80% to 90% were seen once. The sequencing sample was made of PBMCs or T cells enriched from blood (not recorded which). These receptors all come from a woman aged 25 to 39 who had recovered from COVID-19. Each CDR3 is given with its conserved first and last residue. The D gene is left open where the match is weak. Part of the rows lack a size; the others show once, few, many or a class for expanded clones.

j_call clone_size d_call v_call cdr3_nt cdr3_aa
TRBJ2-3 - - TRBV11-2 TGTGCCAGCAGCTTAGGGGTTCGGGGGGCCGTGGTGTATTTT CASSLGVRGAVVYF
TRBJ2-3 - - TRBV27 TGTGCCAGCAGTTTATTGGACGGGAGACAAGATACGCAGTATTTT CASSLLDGRQDTQYF
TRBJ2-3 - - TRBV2 TGTGCCAGCCAGCGAGGGCCTAGCACAGATACGCAGTATTTT CASQRGPSTDTQYF
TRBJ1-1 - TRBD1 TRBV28 TGTGCCAGCCCCCCGGGACAGGGGGCGACCCTAGGCACTGAAGCTTTCTTT CASPPGQGATLGTEAFF
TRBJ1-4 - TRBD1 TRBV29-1 TGCAGCGTTGGGGACAGCGGCTTGGCTAATGAAAAACTGTTTTTT CSVGDSGLANEKLFF
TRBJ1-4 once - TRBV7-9 TGTGCCAGCAGCCTAGGGGCAGGGGATGAAAAACTGTTTTTT CASSLGAGDEKLFF
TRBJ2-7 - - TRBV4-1 TGCGCCAGCAGCCAAGACTCAGGAATAAACTACGAGCAGTACTTC CASSQDSGINYEQYF
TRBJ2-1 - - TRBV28 TGTGCCAGCAGTCCCCGACAGGTGTTTTACAATGAGCAGTTCTTC CASSPRQVFYNEQFF
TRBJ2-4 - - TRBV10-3 TGTGCCATCAGCCAACAGGATACCAAAAACATTCAGTACTTC CAISQQDTKNIQYF
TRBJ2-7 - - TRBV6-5 TGTGCCAGCAGTTACCTCGCGTACTCCTACGAGCAGTACTTC CASSYLAYSYEQYF
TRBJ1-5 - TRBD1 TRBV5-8 TGTGCCAGCAGCTTAACAGGGGGCCGAAGCAATCAGCCCCAGCATTTT CASSLTGGRSNQPQHF
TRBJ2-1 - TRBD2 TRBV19 TGTGCCAGTAGTATTGGCGGGAGGGGAGGTGAGCAGTTCTTC CASSIGGRGGEQFF
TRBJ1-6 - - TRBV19 TGTGCCAGTAGTATAGGCCACAGGGCGGATTCACCCCTCCACTTT CASSIGHRADSPLHF
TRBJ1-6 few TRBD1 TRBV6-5 TGTGCCAGCGACGCCATGACAGGGGGTAATTCACCCCTCCACTTT CASDAMTGGNSPLHF
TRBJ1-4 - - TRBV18 TGTGCCAGCTCACCCACGGGGTTACGTGAAAAACTGTTTTTT CASSPTGLREKLFF
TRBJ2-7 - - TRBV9 TGTGCCAGCAGCCCCCAGGGCGGAACTTCCTACGAGCAGTACTTC CASSPQGGTSYEQYF